Listed below are T cell receptor beta chains from one sample, sequenced in a study of vaccination effects on CD4 cells after COVID-19. Antigen specificity for these receptors is unknown. This table comes from immunoSEQ multiplex PCR, and its TCRdb copy is limited to in-frame clones, with some not included. The sample shows about 48,000 clones, 65% to 80% of them seen only once. Sequencing was performed on CD4+ T cells from PBMCs cultured without peptide, taken before COVID-19 vaccination. These receptors all come from a human donor who received a COVID-19 vaccine. CDR3s include the opening cysteine and the closing phenylalanine or tryptophan. A D gene is named only where the DNA matches it firmly. Where a row states a size, it is once, few, many or the class of an expanded clone; other rows omit it.

clone size	V gene	J gene	D gene	CDR3 DNA	CDR3 protein
.	TRBV7-2	TRBJ1-2	TRBD1	TGTGCCAGCAGCCCCTCCCCGACAGGGGCATATGGCTACACCTTC	CASSPSPTGAYGYTF
.	TRBV19	TRBJ2-7	TRBD1	TGTGCCAGTAGTATCCCAGGGGGCAACTACGAGCAGTACTTC	CASSIPGGNYEQYF
once	TRBV3-1/TRBV3-2	TRBJ2-2	TRBD1	TGTGCCAGCACCGGGGGACAGGGTTACACCGGGGAGCTGTTTTTT	CASTGGQGYTGELFF
few	TRBV7-9	TRBJ2-7	.	TGTGCCAGCAGCGTATCCCACGAGCAGTACTTC	CASSVSHEQYF
once	TRBV15	TRBJ1-2	.	TGTGCCACCAGCAGAGATCAGGGGAACTATGGCTACACCTTC	CATSRDQGNYGYTF
.	TRBV9	TRBJ1-1	.	TGTGCCAGCAGCGTAGGTGGGAGCCTGGGCACTGAAGCTTTCTTT	CASSVGGSLGTEAFF
.	TRBV5-1	TRBJ2-7	TRBD1	TGCGCCAGCAGCTTGGCCGGGACAGGGTTAACCAGAATGGGTTACGAGCAGTACTTC	CASSLAGTGLTRMGYEQYF
.	TRBV2	TRBJ2-1	TRBD2	TGTGCCAGCAGTGTTGAAGGACTAGCGGGGGGCAGCTCCTACAATGAGCAGTTCTTC	CASSVEGLAGGSSYNEQFF
.	TRBV12-3/TRBV12-4	TRBJ1-1	.	TGTGCCAGCAGTACAGGGAGGACTGAAGCTTTCTTT	CASSTGRTEAFF
.	TRBV4-2	TRBJ1-1	.	TGTGCCAGCAGCCAAGATTGGGTGGACACTGAAGCTTTCTTT	CASSQDWVDTEAFF
few	TRBV4-2	TRBJ2-7	.	TGTGCCAGCAGCCAAGATGGGGGGGCCGAGCAGTACTTC	CASSQDGGAEQYF
once	TRBV4-2	TRBJ2-5	TRBD2	TGTGCCAGCAGCCAAGAAAGCGCGGGGGGTAAGACCCAGTACTTC	CASSQESAGGKTQYF
few	TRBV10-3	TRBJ1-5	.	TGTGCCATCAGTGACGGGGAGGCCCAGCATTTT	CAISDGEAQHF
few	TRBV2	TRBJ2-7	.	TGTGCCAGCAGAACGACTAGTTTCTCCGAGCAGTACTTC	CASRTTSFSEQYF
few	TRBV18	TRBJ2-3	TRBD2	TGTGCCAGCTCACCAAGGTCGGGAGTCGGGAGGACTAGCACAGATACGCAGTATTTT	CASSPRSGVGRTSTDTQYF
few	TRBV9	TRBJ2-3	TRBD2	TGTGCCAGCAGCGTAACCAGCGGGGGGTTGGGTACGCAGTATTTT	CASSVTSGGLGTQYF
.	TRBV2	TRBJ2-7	.	TGTGCCAGCAGAAATGACGGAAGCTCCTACGAGCAGTACTTC	CASRNDGSSYEQYF
.	TRBV18	TRBJ2-5	.	TGTGCCAGCTCACCCTCACCACGAGAGACCCAGTACTTC	CASSPSPRETQYF
many	TRBV7-9	TRBJ2-7	.	TGTGCCAGCAGCTTAGGGGTCGGACTGGGCGGGGACGAGCAGTACTTC	CASSLGVGLGGDEQYF
.	TRBV5-1	TRBJ2-7	.	TGCGCCAGCAGCCCTAGGGGCCCCTCCTACGAGCAGTACTTC	CASSPRGPSYEQYF
.	TRBV24-1	TRBJ1-1	.	TGTGCCACCAGTGCTGGAAAGAACACTGAAGCTTTCTTT	CATSAGKNTEAFF
.	TRBV24-1	TRBJ2-2	.	TGTGCCACCAGTGGTTCACGAGGTCTGAACACCGGGGAGCTGTTTTTT	CATSGSRGLNTGELFF
.	TRBV4-2	TRBJ2-1	TRBD2	TGTGCCAGCAGCCAACCGACTAGCAGGGTCAATGAGCAGTTCTTC	CASSQPTSRVNEQFF
.	TRBV18	TRBJ2-2	.	TGTGCCAGCTCACCCCCGACGGCTAACACCGGGGAGCTGTTTTTT	CASSPPTANTGELFF
.	TRBV29-1	TRBJ2-5	TRBD2	TGCAGCGTTGAGGTTGCGACTAGCGGGCTCCAGTACTTC	CSVEVATSGLQYF
.	TRBV7-9	TRBJ1-6	TRBD1	TGTGCCAGCAGGATAGCCCCGGGACAGGGGGGTTCGGGGGATTCACCCCTCCACTTT	CASRIAPGQGGSGDSPLHF
.	TRBV7-2	TRBJ2-7	.	TGTGCCAGCAGCTCTACAGGGCAGTTTGGGGGCGAGCAGTACTTC	CASSSTGQFGGEQYF
.	TRBV2	TRBJ2-1	TRBD2	TGTGCCAGCAGTGGGACTAGCGGTACCTACAATGAGCAGTTCTTC	CASSGTSGTYNEQFF
.	TRBV19	TRBJ2-5	.	TGTGCCAGTAACATAGCGAGGGAGACCCAGTACTTC	CASNIARETQYF
few	TRBV4-2	TRBJ1-1	.	TGTGCCAGCAGCCAAGGCCGCGGGCAAACGAACACTGAAGCTTTCTTT	CASSQGRGQTNTEAFF
.	TRBV6-1	TRBJ1-1	.	TGTGCCAGCAGTGAAACCGCAATACCCATGAACACTGAAGCTTTCTTT	CASSETAIPMNTEAFF
.	TRBV5-5	TRBJ1-2	.	TGTGCCAGCAGCTTGAGGGCCACTAACTATGGCTACACCTTC	CASSLRATNYGYTF
.	TRBV6-6	TRBJ2-7	.	TGTGCCAGCACAGGAGCCTACGAGCAGTACTTC	CASTGAYEQYF
few	TRBV2	TRBJ1-3	.	TGTGCCAGCAGCCGGACAGCAGGAAACACCATATATTTT	CASSRTAGNTIYF
.	TRBV11-2	TRBJ1-2	.	TGTGCCAGCAGCTTGAGGGAGGTCGGCCTAGGGGGCTACACCTTC	CASSLREVGLGGYTF
.	TRBV10-1	TRBJ1-4	.	TGCGCCCCACTAGGGGAAGCGGCTAATGAAAAACTGTTTTTT	CAPLGEAANEKLFF
.	TRBV27	TRBJ1-2	.	TGTGCCAGCAGACTAGGGGCCCTGTCTGTTGGCTACACCTTC	CASRLGALSVGYTF
.	TRBV30	TRBJ1-6	.	TGTGCCTGGAGCCCCAGACGGGGCGGGGGATCACCCCTCCACTTT	CAWSPRRGGGSPLHF
few	TRBV9	TRBJ2-7	.	TGTGCCAGCAGCGTAGGCCTAGGTCTCTACGAGCAGTACTTC	CASSVGLGLYEQYF